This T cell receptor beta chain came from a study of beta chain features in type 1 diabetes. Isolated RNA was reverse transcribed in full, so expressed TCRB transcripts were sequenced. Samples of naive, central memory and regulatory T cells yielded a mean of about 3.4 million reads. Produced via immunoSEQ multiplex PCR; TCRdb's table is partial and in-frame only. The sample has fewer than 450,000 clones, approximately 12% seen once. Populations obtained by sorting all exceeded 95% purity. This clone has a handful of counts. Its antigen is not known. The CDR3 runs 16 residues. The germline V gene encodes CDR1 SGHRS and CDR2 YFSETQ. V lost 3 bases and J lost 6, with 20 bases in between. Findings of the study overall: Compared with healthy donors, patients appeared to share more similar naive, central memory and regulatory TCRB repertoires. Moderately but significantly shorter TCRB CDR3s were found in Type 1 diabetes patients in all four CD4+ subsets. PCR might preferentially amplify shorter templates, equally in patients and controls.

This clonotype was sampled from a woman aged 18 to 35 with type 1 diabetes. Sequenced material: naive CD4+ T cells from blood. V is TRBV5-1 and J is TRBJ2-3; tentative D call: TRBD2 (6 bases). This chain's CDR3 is CASSSPGGLFADTQYF. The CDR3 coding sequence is TGCGCCAGCAGCTCCCCCGGGGGACTCTTCGCTGATACGCAGTATTTT.